The present entry profiles one TCR beta chain with its context. There are 15 residues in the CDR3. Trimming took 0 bases from V and 5 from J, leaving 13 bases between them. The germline V gene encodes CDR1 LNHDA and CDR2 SQIVND (reference sequence). Sequencing libraries for TCR beta were prepared with iRepertoire HTBI primers and Arm-PCR of CDR3 regions. MiXCR was run by TCRdb on the multiplex PCR reads, yielding one entry per CDR3 protein. Of 370,000 or so distinct CDR3 sequences in the sample, 15% to 20% were seen once. These data originate in a study of regulatory T cells in long-lasting Graves disease. Stated time point: newly diagnosed GD, antithyroid drugs for less than 3 months. PBMC-derived RNA was used for the TCR library. EDTA tubes held 8 to 10 milliliters of peripheral blood from each patient. These sequences were also reported in another study, on T cells in Graves' hyperthyroidism and ophthalmopathy. That source adds: Each diagnosis was grounded in clinical symptoms, serum thyroxine and TRAb, thyroid ultrasound, and orbital computed tomography.

The sample consisted of peripheral blood mononuclear cells (PBMCs), taken at new diagnosis, from a patient treated with antithyroid drugs. The clonotype comes from a woman aged 18-29 years with Graves disease. This chain connects TRBV19 to TRBJ1-1; D is ambiguous. CDR3 coding DNA: TGTGCCAGTAGTATAGAGGTGGAGGGCTGGACTGAAGCTTTCTTT. This sequence encodes CASSIEVEGWTEAFF.